These 29 T cell receptor beta chains were sequenced from one sample in a study of response to subunit inactivated influenza vaccine. One entry per CDR3 protein, called by TCRdb with MiXCR from the RT-PCR reads. Here the sample spans under 950,000 distinct CDR3 sequences, 20% to 25% being singletons. The sample was PBMCs from blood, taken 5 to 6 days after vaccination. All receptors derive from a man in his fifties who received an inactivated influenza vaccine.

The J gene is TRBJ1-5, the V gene TRBV29-1; weak D call: TRBD1 (5 bases). Germline V gene lookup returns CDR1 SQVTM and CDR2 ANQGSEA. CDR3 length: 12 residues. The ends were cut back, 7 bases at V and 6 bases at J, with 13 bases in the middle. The CDR3 reads CSAQGLGQPQHF. The CDR3 bases are TGCAGCGCCCAGGGTTTGGGTCAGCCCCAGCATTTT. Based on the CDR3 plus reference TRBV29-1 and TRBJ1-5, the full variable domain is SAVISQKPSRDICQRGTSLTIQCQVDSQVTMMFWYRQQPGQSLTLIATANQGSEATYESGFVIDKFPISRPNLTFSTLTVSNMSPEDSSIYLCSAQGLGQPQHFGDGTRLSIL.

The V and J genes are TRBV6-2 or TRBV6-3 and TRBJ2-3; TRBD2 is a possible D gene (5 bases). The CDR3 totals 11 residues. Germline values: CDR1 MNHEY, CDR2 SVGEGT. The germline V and J ends were trimmed by 8 bases and 6 bases, with 9 bases remaining between them. The CDR3 DNA follows: TGTGCCAGCGGGCGGAGGGATACGCAGTATTTT. Translation gives CASGRRDTQYF.

V gene TRBV4-3 combines with J gene TRBJ2-3, with D perhaps matching TRBD2 (5 bases). In germline, CDR1 is LGHNA, CDR2 YSLEER. V lost 5 bases to trimming and J lost 0 bases, with 12 bases between them. The CDR3 extends over 15 amino acids. The CDR3 coding sequence is TGCGCCAGCAGCATCGGGATTTCGAGCACAGATACGCAGTATTTT. As protein: CASSIGISSTDTQYF.

CDR3 sequence reads: CASLTSDTSYEQYF. CDR3 DNA: TGTGCCAGTCTAACATCTGACACCTCCTACGAGCAGTACTTC. The V gene is TRBV12-3 or TRBV12-4, the J gene TRBJ2-7; D gene unclear. The CDR3 covers 14 residues. The V gene lost 9 bases and the J gene lost 0 bases, with 15 bases spanning the gap.

Worth noting for this clonotype: An end of the junction differs from the germline gene, which may be a read error. This chain joins TRBV7-9 and TRBJ2-7; D is possibly TRBD1 (6 bases). The CDR3 spans 15 residues. Per the germline V gene, CDR1 is SEHNR and CDR2 is FQNEAQ (reference sequence). As DNA, the CDR3 is TGTGCCAGTAGCTCCGGACAGTCCGGTCGTGGCGAGCAGTACTTC. Its translation is CASSSGQSGRGEQYF.

This clonotype was seen a handful of times. The rearrangement links TRBV3-1 to TRBJ2-7, with D unclear. The ends were cut back, 6 bases at V and 6 bases at J, with 18 bases in the middle. This CDR3 is built from 14 residues. The V gene's germline CDR1 is LGHDT and CDR2 YNNKEL (reference sequence). The CDR3 spells CASSLDASRREQYF. CDR3 coding DNA: TGTGCCAGCAGTTTGGACGCCTCACGGCGCGAGCAGTACTTC.

The chain recombines TRBV7-6 with TRBJ1-5; 9 bases match TRBD1. After removal of 0 bases from V and 6 bases from J, the junction contained 0 bases not matched to a gene. Germline CDR1 and CDR2: SGHVS and FNYEAQ. The CDR3 runs 14 residues. For the CDR3, the DNA is TGTGCCAGCAGCTTAGCGGACAGGGGTCAGCCCCAGCATTTT. Translation: CASSLADRGQPQHF.

V and J are TRBV10-3 and TRBJ2-6, with D possibly being TRBD1 (6 bases). The CDR3 covers 16 residues. Trimming left V 6 bases short and J 0 bases short, with 12 bases between. Germline CDR1 and CDR2: ENHRY and SYGVKD. The DNA of the CDR3 is TGTGCCATCAGACGGGACACCCTCTCTGGGGCCAACGTCCTGACTTTC. Translation: CAIRRDTLSGANVLTF.

At least ten counts were recorded for this clonotype. V and J are TRBV24-1 and TRBJ2-2, with D perhaps TRBD2 (6 bases). This CDR3 spans 14 amino acids. The germline CDR1 and CDR2 sequences are KGHDR and SFDVKD. V was trimmed by 9 bases and J by 3 bases, leaving 13 bases between them. In DNA form, the CDR3 reads TGTGCCACCCTCGGGACTCACGACACCGGGGAGCTGTTTTTT. Encoded protein: CATLGTHDTGELFF.

On this clonotype: A much larger clone lies a single base off, so this may be a read error. V gene TRBV29-1 combines with J gene TRBJ2-3; no clear D. The V end was cut by 2 bases, the J end by 5 bases, with 5 bases between. Germline V lookup: CDR1 SQVTM, CDR2 ANQGSEA. The CDR3 consists of 11 residues. CDR3 nucleotides: TGCAGCGTTGAAATCGGAGATACGCAGTATTTT. Encoded protein: CSVEIGDTQYF.

The rearrangement uses TRBV20-1 and TRBJ2-1, with 8 bases fitting TRBD2. Germline V CDR1 and CDR2: DFQATT, SNEGSKA (reference sequence). The CDR3 spans 15 residues. V gave up 5 bases and J gave up 2 bases; unmatched junction bases: 8. In DNA, the CDR3 is TGCAGTGCTGTACTAGCGGTAAGCGCCTACAATGAGCAGTTCTTC. Translation: CSAVLAVSAYNEQFF.

This clonotype was recorded a few times. This rearrangement joins TRBV27 to TRBJ2-3, with TRBD2 as a possible D gene (5 bases). V dropped 5 bases and J dropped 7 bases, with 10 bases sitting between them. This CDR3 has 12 amino acids. The germline V gene has CDR1 MNHEY and CDR2 SMNVEV (reference sequence). This CDR3 reads CASSQTGNTQYF. The CDR3 region has the DNA TGTGCCAGCAGTCAGACGGGGAATACGCAGTATTTT.

The chain is built from TRBV12-3 or TRBV12-4 and TRBJ2-4, with TRBD1 identical over 7 bases. The V segment lost 5 bases and the J segment 1 base; nucleotides outside the gene matches: 8. This CDR3 is 16 amino acids long. The CDR3 region is CASSRTGVMAKNIQYF. The CDR3 coding sequence is TGTGCCAGCAGTCGCACAGGGGTAATGGCCAAAAACATTCAGTACTTC.

This chain links TRBV30 with TRBJ2-2; 8 positions agree with TRBD1. V shed 0 bases, J shed 5 bases, and the junction held 2 bases outside the gene matches. CDR1 GTSNPN and CDR2 SVGIG come from the germline V gene (reference sequence). The CDR3 length is 14 residues. DNA for the CDR3: TGTGCCTGGAGTGTAACAGGGGGTACCGGGGAGCTGTTTTTT. The encoded protein is CAWSVTGGTGELFF.

In this sample, this clonotype turned up many times. The J gene is TRBJ2-1, the V gene TRBV4-3; weak D call: TRBD2 (5 bases). The V end was cut by 0 bases, the J end by 6 bases, with 12 bases between. CDR3 length: 15 amino acids. Germline-derived CDR1 and CDR2 are LGHNA and YSLEER. This CDR3 is CASSQESSSGNEQFF. For the CDR3, the DNA is TGCGCCAGCAGCCAAGAGTCTAGCTCGGGCAATGAGCAGTTCTTC.

This clonotype was found many times. The gene calls are TRBV6-2 or TRBV6-3 and TRBJ2-1, with 9 bases identical to TRBD2. J was trimmed by 2 bases and V by 4 bases; bases with no gene match: 6. The CDR3 has 16 residues. The germline V gene has CDR1 MNHEY and CDR2 SVGEGT. This chain's CDR3 is CASSSGTSLAYNEQFF. In DNA, the CDR3 is TGTGCCAGCAGTTCCGGGACTAGCCTAGCCTACAATGAGCAGTTCTTC.

This chain joins TRBV3-1 and TRBJ2-3; no clear D gene. The germline gives CDR1 LGHDT, CDR2 YNNKEL (reference sequence). This CDR3 is 14 amino acids long. The V end lost 4 bases, the J end lost 0 bases, and 8 bases lay between the germline ends. CDR3 bases: TGTGCCAGCAGCCCCCGTATCAGCACAGATACGCAGTATTTT. It specifies CASSPRISTDTQYF.

Only one count was recorded for this clonotype. This sequence joins TRBV2 and TRBJ1-2; D is perhaps TRBD1 (5 bases). V dropped 2 bases and J dropped 7 bases, with 14 bases sitting between them. The CDR3 has 14 amino acids. Germline V gene data show CDR1 as SNHLY and CDR2 as FYNNEI. The CDR3 reads CASSETGGLSGYTF. DNA of the CDR3: TGTGCCAGCAGTGAAACCGGGGGGTTGAGTGGCTACACCTTC.

The table lists this clonotype with a few counts. CDR3 protein: CSARDFGHATDTQYF. The CDR3 DNA is TGCAGTGCTAGAGATTTCGGACACGCCACAGATACGCAGTATTTT. The chain links TRBV20-1 to TRBJ2-3; tentative D call: TRBD1 (5 bases). V lost 0 bases and J 2 bases, leaving 12 bases between the germline ends. CDR1 and CDR2 (germline): DFQATT, SNEGSKA (reference sequence). The CDR3 extends over 15 amino acids.

The chain has TRBV19 and TRBJ2-3; the match to TRBD2 covers 8 bases. V lost 7 bases and J lost 3; bases outside the gene matches: 6. The CDR3 is made up of 14 amino acids. Per the germline V gene, CDR1 is LNHDA and CDR2 is SQIVND (reference sequence). The CDR3 DNA follows: TGTGCCAGTAAGAGCGGGAGTTGGACAGATACGCAGTATTTT. Translated: CASKSGSWTDTQYF.

This chain uses TRBV5-1 with TRBJ2-1, with 8 bases aligning to TRBD1. V shed 4 bases and J 8 bases; nucleotides not matched to a gene: 8. Germline values: CDR1 SGHRS, CDR2 YFSETQ. The CDR3 sequence is 14 residues long. The CDR3 nucleotides read TGCGCCAGCAGCCCTTCGGACAGGGTGGATGAGCAGTTCTTC. Its translation is CASSPSDRVDEQFF.

The rearrangement links TRBV5-1 to TRBJ2-2; TRBD1 aligns across 8 bases. Germline CDR1 SGHRS, CDR2 YFSETQ. J was trimmed by 3 bases and V by 3 bases; bases with no gene match: 1. There are 14 residues in the CDR3. In DNA, the CDR3 is TGCGCCAGCAGCTCGGGACAGGACACCGGGGAGCTGTTTTTT. Its translation: CASSSGQDTGELFF.

This clonotype was detected only a few times. The V and J genes are TRBV18 and TRBJ2-7; D is perhaps TRBD1 (6 bases). V was shortened by 4 bases and J by 2 bases, with 12 bases between the two germline ends. Germline-derived CDR1 and CDR2 are KGHSH and LQKENI. CDR3 length: 14 residues. This chain's CDR3 is CASSQQGRAYEQYF. DNA for the CDR3: TGTGCCAGCTCACAACAGGGAAGGGCCTACGAGCAGTACTTC.

The table lists this clonotype with a few counts. The V and J genes are TRBV10-3 and TRBJ1-5, with a tentative D call TRBD1 (5 bases). Trimming took 10 bases from V and 7 from J, leaving 14 bases between them. CDR1 is ENHRY, CDR2 SYGVKD, per germline. The CDR3 consists of 12 residues. The CDR3 DNA reads TGTGCCACCGGGGACCTGCGGCAGCCCCAGCATTTT. Its protein is CATGDLRQPQHF.

In this sample, this clonotype turned up a few times. This may come from a read error, since a much larger clone is one base off. The V gene is TRBV7-2, the J gene TRBJ2-7; 9 bases agree with TRBD1. Per germline, CDR1 SGHTA and CDR2 FQGNSA. The CDR3 runs to 12 residues. Losses at the gene ends were 8 bases for V and 6 bases for J; bases not matched to a gene: 5. CDR3 DNA sequence: TGTGCCAGCGGTGGACAGGGGATCGAGCAGTACTTC. Its protein product is CASGGQGIEQYF.

The chain has TRBV5-5 and TRBJ2-7; D is perhaps TRBD2 (6 bases). In germline, CDR1 is SGHKS, CDR2 YYEKEE (reference sequence). The length of the CDR3 is 14 residues. V shed 4 bases and J shed 3 bases, with 14 bases lying between them. DNA for the CDR3: TGTGCCAGCAGCCAATCGGGGGTGAACTACGAGCAGTACTTC. Residues: CASSQSGVNYEQYF.

This sequence joins TRBV6-7 and TRBJ2-2; TRBD2 agrees at 7 bases. TRBV6-7 is assigned to the ORF class and has an uncertain function. CDR3 length: 15 residues. V dropped 7 bases and J dropped 4; count of bases not matched to a gene: 9. The CDR3 region is CASKGLVVPTGELFF. In nucleotides, the CDR3 is TGTGCCAGCAAAGGACTAGTCGTTCCCACCGGGGAGCTGTTTTTT.

This clonotype was seen repeatedly, ten times or more. The chain combines TRBV12-3 or TRBV12-4 with TRBJ2-1; TRBD2 agrees at 13 bases. Losses at the gene ends were 3 bases for V and 2 bases for J; bases not matched to a gene: 1. This CDR3 has 16 amino acids. The CDR3 region is CASSLGTSGTYNEQFF. The CDR3 coding sequence is TGTGCCAGCAGTTTGGGGACTAGCGGGACCTACAATGAGCAGTTCTTC.

This clonotype showed up many times. V is TRBV29-1 and J is TRBJ2-2; D is uncertain. Looked up from germline, CDR1 is SQVTM and CDR2 is ANQGSEA. This CDR3 spans 15 amino acids. Trimming cost V 4 bases and J 2 bases, with 14 bases left between them. The CDR3 sequence is CSVGGLKPNTGELFF. The CDR3 DNA follows: TGCAGCGTTGGTGGCTTAAAACCAAACACCGGGGAGCTGTTTTTT.